The 14 T cell receptor beta chains below all came from one sample that was sequenced in a study of shared clonotypes between healthy human individuals. The table came from immunoSEQ multiplex PCR; TCRdb's copy has only in-frame clones and leaves some out. Of approximately 2,000,000 clones detected, about 94% appear once; the ten largest clones hold more than 1.5%. CD45RO-negative, CCR7-selected cells formed the naive CD8 fraction, which excluded terminally differentiated effector memory CD45RA+ cells. Sample: naive CD8+ T cells from PBMCs. The source is a man between 18 and 35 years old in good health. Some clones in this sample may be carry-over from other donors' samples.

The chain has TRBV5-1 and TRBJ2-7; 11 bases fit TRBD2. CDR1 and CDR2 (germline): SGHRS, YFSETQ. This CDR3 is built from 15 residues. J lost 2 bases, V lost 3 bases, and 4 bases had no gene match. This CDR3 is CASSWGLAATYEQYF. As DNA, the CDR3 is TGCGCCAGCAGCTGGGGACTAGCGGCCACCTACGAGCAGTACTTC. The complete variable domain, with remaining parts taken from reference TRBV5-1 and TRBJ2-7, reads KAGVTQTPRYLIKTRGQQVTLSCSPISGHRSVSWYQQTPGQGLQFLFEYFSETQRNKGNFPGRFSGRQFSNSRSEMNVSTLELGDSALYLCASSWGLAATYEQYFGPGTRLTVT.

The genes are TRBV28 and TRBJ2-1; 7 bases agree with TRBD2. The CDR3 length is 15 residues. J gave up 15 bases and V 5 bases, and 19 bases lay outside the gene matches. In germline, CDR1 is MDHEN, CDR2 SYDVKM. In nucleotides, the CDR3 is TGTGCCAGCAGTGGGGGGGTCAACCCATGGGCGCATGGGTTCTTC. Its translation is CASSGGVNPWAHGFF.

The chain couples TRBV27 to TRBJ2-1; 8 positions agree with TRBD1. The CDR3 runs 14 residues. V shed 3 bases, J shed 6 bases, and the junction held 4 bases outside the gene matches. Looked up from germline, CDR1 is MNHEY and CDR2 is SMNVEV (reference sequence). The CDR3 loop reads CASSFFRGLNEQFF. Here the CDR3 DNA reads TGTGCCAGCAGTTTCTTCAGGGGGCTCAATGAGCAGTTCTTC.

V usage is TRBV4-1 and J usage is TRBJ2-6; D not certain. CDR3 length: 13 residues. Between the trimmed V and J ends, which lost 4 bases and 2 bases, there was a span of 3 bases. Germline CDR1 and CDR2: MGHRA and YSYEKL. CDR3 nucleotide sequence: TGCGCCAGCAGCCCGGCTGGGGCCAACGTCCTGACTTTC. This translates into CASSPAGANVLTF.

This chain's CDR3 is CASSTRTGGMNTEAFF. For the CDR3, the DNA is TGTGCCAGCAGCACACGGACAGGGGGGATGAACACTGAAGCTTTCTTT. The chain combines TRBV5-4 with TRBJ1-1; 10 positions match TRBD1. Germline V gene data show CDR1 as SGHNT and CDR2 as YYREEE (reference sequence). The V segment lost 4 bases and the J segment 0 bases; nucleotides outside the gene matches: 6. The CDR3 length is 16 residues. The full variable domain, with the rest looked up from reference TRBV5-4 and TRBJ1-1, is ETGVTQSPTHLIKTRGQQVTLRCSSQSGHNTVSWYQQALGQGPQFIFQYYREEENGRGNFPPRFSGLQFPNYSSELNVNALELDDSALYLCASSTRTGGMNTEAFFGQGTRLTVV.

The chain uses TRBV29-1 and TRBJ2-7, with 8 bases identical to TRBD2. CDR3 length: 13 amino acids. V was clipped by 7 bases and J by 3 bases; unmatched bases: 8. The germline V gene has CDR1 SQVTM and CDR2 ANQGSEA. The CDR3 bases are TGCAGCGCCGAAACTAGCGGAGGCTACGAGCAGTACTTC. Its protein is CSAETSGGYEQYF.

The chain joins TRBV10-3 to TRBJ2-2, with D perhaps matching TRBD1 (5 bases). CDR1 is ENHRY and CDR2 is SYGVKD in the germline V gene. V was pared by 0 bases and J by 3 bases, with 11 bases between. The CDR3 totals 16 residues. In nucleotides, the CDR3 is TGTGCCATCAGTGAGTCGATAGGGGATCACACCGGGGAGCTGTTTTTT. It yields the protein CAISESIGDHTGELFF.

This clone turned up a few times. This chain connects TRBV7-3 to TRBJ2-7; D is uncertain. CDR1 is SGHTA and CDR2 is FQGTGA in the germline V gene. V was cut by 5 bases and J by 5 bases, with 13 bases left in between. The CDR3 runs to 13 residues. CDR3 bases: TGTGCCAGCAGCCGCCTTCCCGGTGACGAGCAGTACTTC. It codes for CASSRLPGDEQYF.

This CDR3 is CASSLIRKPGELFF. In DNA form, the CDR3 reads TGTGCCAGCAGCTTAATTCGGAAACCCGGGGAGCTGTTTTTT. The chain links TRBV7-3 to TRBJ2-2; D ambiguous. Trimming left V 1 base short and J 6 bases short, with 9 bases between. Germline V gene lookup returns CDR1 SGHTA and CDR2 FQGTGA. This CDR3 spans 14 amino acids.

The chain couples TRBV5-6 to TRBJ1-4; D unclear. CDR3 length equals 13 residues. Germline loops: CDR1 SGHDT, CDR2 YYEEEE. Trimming took 7 bases from V and 8 from J, leaving 15 bases between them. CDR3 coding DNA: TGTGCCAGCTCCCGAGGGATGCAAGAAAAACTGTTTTTT. It codes for CASSRGMQEKLFF.

In this sample, this clone turned up once. V and J are TRBV28 and TRBJ2-7, with D perhaps TRBD1 or TRBD2 (5 bases each). The CDR3 loop spans 16 amino acids. The germline V gene has CDR1 MDHEN and CDR2 SYDVKM. Trimming pared 1 base from V and 6 bases from J, leaving 19 bases between. The CDR3 spells CASSLLANWGLAEQYF. Here the CDR3 DNA reads TGTGCCAGCAGTTTATTGGCGAATTGGGGGTTAGCCGAGCAGTACTTC. The full variable domain, its missing parts supplied by reference TRBV28 and TRBJ2-7, is DVKVTQSSRYLVKRTGEKVFLECVQDMDHENMFWYRQDPGLGLRLIYFSYDVKMKEKGDIPEGYSVSREKKERFSLILESASTNQTSMYLCASSLLANWGLAEQYFGPGTRLTVT.

The gene calls are TRBV7-9 and TRBJ2-6, with 7 bases that match TRBD1. V lost 7 bases and J lost 0; bases outside the gene matches: 12. CDR3 length equals 18 residues. Germline CDR1 reads SEHNR; CDR2 reads FQNEAQ (reference sequence). In nucleotides, the CDR3 is TGTGCCAGCACCCTTACAGGGGCCATCTTCTCTGGGGCCAACGTCCTGACTTTC. Translation gives CASTLTGAIFSGANVLTF.

This clone has more than one count but fewer than ten. V usage is TRBV4-1 and J usage is TRBJ1-4; a possible D gene is TRBD1 (6 bases). Germline CDR1 is MGHRA and CDR2 is YSYEKL. This CDR3 region has 15 residues. Trimming stripped 1 base from V and 6 bases from J, with 12 bases between. The CDR3 bases are TGCGCCAGCAGCCAAGCCAAGGCAGGGGATGAAAAACTGTTTTTT. Amino acid sequence: CASSQAKAGDEKLFF.

The V call is TRBV6-5, the J call TRBJ2-7, with D possibly matching TRBD1 (7 bases). The germline gives CDR1 MNHEY, CDR2 SVGAGI. The CDR3 consists of 15 residues. Trimming stripped 5 bases from V and 4 bases from J, with 18 bases between. The CDR3 sequence is CASSNQGGAIYEQYF. In nucleotides, the CDR3 is TGTGCCAGCAGTAACCAGGGGGGCGCTATTTACGAGCAGTACTTC.